The 9 T cell receptor beta chains below were found in one sample sequenced in a study of T cell changes during pregnancy in multiple sclerosis. Assay used: immunoSEQ multiplex PCR; TCRdb lists only in-frame clones, some missing. The sample has under 50,000 clones; about 94% are singletons. Sequencing used CD8+ T cells from peripheral blood mononuclear cells, obtained after pregnancy. Receptors originate from a female donor with multiple sclerosis, enrolled in a pregnancy study.

This chain links TRBV5-1 with TRBJ2-7; TRBD1 might be the D (6 bases). There are 13 residues in the CDR3. V was cut by 0 bases and J by 2 bases, with 6 bases left in between. Germline CDR1 is SGHRS and CDR2 is YFSETQ. CDR3 DNA: TGCGCCAGCAGCTTGGACAGGGCCTACGAGCAGTACTTC. The encoded protein is CASSLDRAYEQYF.

The rearrangement uses TRBV5-4 and TRBJ2-7; D is unresolved. Germline V gene lookup returns CDR1 SGHNT and CDR2 YYREEE (reference sequence). The CDR3 totals 13 residues. V was clipped by 4 bases and J by 1 base, with 9 bases between them. Here the CDR3 DNA reads TGTGCCAGCAGCCCCGAGGAGTCCTACGAGCAGTACTTC. Translated, it gives CASSPEESYEQYF.

This chain connects TRBV10-3 to TRBJ2-2; D is ambiguous. CDR3 length: 15 amino acids. CDR1 is ENHRY and CDR2 is SYGVKD in the germline V gene. The V gene lost 4 bases and the J gene lost 3 bases, with 12 bases spanning the gap. The CDR3 region is CAISVALSDTGELFF. In DNA form, the CDR3 reads TGTGCCATCAGTGTTGCCCTATCCGACACCGGGGAGCTGTTTTTT.

This chain links TRBV4-3 with TRBJ1-5, with 8 bases identical to TRBD1. The CDR3 contains 15 residues. The V segment lost 1 base and the J segment 3 bases; nucleotides outside the gene matches: 2. Germline V gene lookup returns CDR1 LGHNA and CDR2 YSLEER. CDR3 DNA: TGCGCCAGCAGCCAAGGGACAGGGTCCAATCAGCCCCAGCATTTT. This codes for CASSQGTGSNQPQHF.

The J gene is TRBJ2-1, the V gene TRBV7-9; 7 bases map to TRBD2. CDR3 length equals 14 residues. From germline, CDR1 is SEHNR and CDR2 FQNEAQ (reference sequence). Trimming cost V 4 bases and J 7 bases; bases outside gene matches: 7. CDR3 sequence reads: CASSSTSSRNEQFF. DNA for the CDR3: TGTGCCAGCAGCTCGACTAGCAGTAGAAATGAGCAGTTCTTC. The full variable domain, in which reference TRBV7-9 and TRBJ2-1 provide the parts outside the CDR3, is DTGVSQNPRHKITKRGQNVTFRCDPISEHNRLYWYRQTLGQGPEFLTYFQNEAQLEKSRLLSDRFSAERPKGSFSTLEIQRTEQGDSAMYLCASSSTSSRNEQFFGPGTRLTVL.

The rearrangement links TRBV27 to TRBJ2-7, with TRBD2 as a possible D gene (6 bases). Per the germline V gene, CDR1 is MNHEY and CDR2 is SMNVEV (reference sequence). Trimming removed 3 bases from V and 0 bases from J, with 15 bases in between. The CDR3 runs 16 residues. The CDR3 DNA follows: TGTGCCAGCAGTTTGAGGTCTGGCGGGGTCTCCTACGAGCAGTACTTC. Protein sequence: CASSLRSGGVSYEQYF.

V gene TRBV12-5 combines with J gene TRBJ1-3; unclear D gene. In germline, CDR1 is LGHNT, CDR2 FRNRAP. There are 14 residues in the CDR3. V lost 1 base and J 4 bases, leaving 8 bases between the germline ends. CDR3 amino acids: CASGLGGLGNTIYF. The CDR3 region has the DNA TGTGCTAGTGGTTTGGGAGGGCTCGGAAACACCATATATTTT.

This chain links TRBV19 with TRBJ2-1; TRBD2 aligns across 15 bases. The CDR3 runs 15 residues. Germline-derived CDR1 and CDR2 are LNHDA and SQIVND (reference sequence). Unmatched junction bases numbered 1, after V lost 4 bases and J lost 6 bases. DNA of the CDR3: TGTGCCAGTAGTACGGGACTAGCGGGAGGCAATGAGCAGTTCTTC. Its protein product is CASSTGLAGGNEQFF.

This chain links TRBV4-2 with TRBJ1-1, with D possibly matching TRBD1 (5 bases). Trimming took off 1 base at V and 5 bases at J, with 5 bases between the two ends. Germline lookup yields CDR1 LGHNA and CDR2 YNFKEQ. This CDR3 region has 12 residues. CDR3 in DNA: TGTGCCAGCAGCCAAGGACAGACTGAAGCTTTCTTT. It codes for CASSQGQTEAFF.